Each of the 9 T cell receptor beta chains below was sequenced from the same sample in a study of post-analysis software for immune sequencing data. TCR beta libraries were prepared from cDNA with unique molecular identifiers. TCRdb analysed the PCR reads with MiXCR anew, one entry per CDR3 protein. The table shows about 540,000 distinct CDR3 sequences, with around a third occurring only once. Study results and caveats: With TRBV5-6, TRBV5-1 and TRBV20-1 included, roughly five TRBV segments were more frequent in patients than in controls.

These receptors have no known antigen. Sequenced material: blood. These TCRs come from a girl between 2 and 17 years old with multiple sclerosis.

The V and J genes are TRBV5-1 and TRBJ1-1, with 7 bases matching TRBD1. J lost 3 bases, V lost 4 bases, and 12 bases had no gene match. The germline V gene has CDR1 SGHRS and CDR2 YFSETQ. The CDR3 length is 16 residues. CDR3 loop: CASSPPGQTLYTEAFF. CDR3 sequence (DNA): TGCGCCAGCAGCCCGCCGGGACAGACCCTTTACACTGAAGCTTTCTTT.

The rearrangement uses TRBV4-1 and TRBJ2-1, with D maybe TRBD1 (6 bases). V was shortened by 0 bases and J by 10 bases, with 16 bases between the two germline ends. The CDR3 extends over 15 amino acids. Germline values: CDR1 MGHRA, CDR2 YSYEKL. In nucleotides, the CDR3 is TGCGCCAGCAGCCAAGAACAGGGAAACAGCTTGGAGCAGTTCTTC. Amino acid sequence: CASSQEQGNSLEQFF.

This clonotype has just a few counts. The J gene is TRBJ1-1, the V gene TRBV25-1, with unresolved D. In germline, CDR1 is MGHDK, CDR2 SYGVNS. The CDR3 has 20 residues. Trimming took 1 base from V and 0 from J, leaving 24 bases between them. CDR3 sequence: CASSESETVSPYPVNTEAFF. The CDR3 nucleotides read TGTGCCAGCAGTGAATCGGAAACAGTCTCACCTTATCCTGTGAACACTGAAGCTTTCTTT.

V is TRBV11-1 and J is TRBJ2-1; a possible D gene is TRBD1 (6 bases). This CDR3 has 13 amino acids. Germline V lookup: CDR1 SGHAT, CDR2 FQDESV (reference sequence). The V end was cut by 5 bases, the J end by 6 bases, with 11 bases between. The DNA of the CDR3 is TGTGCCAGCAGCAAGGACAGCTCCAATGAGCAGTTCTTC. Translation gives CASSKDSSNEQFF.

The V call is TRBV7-2, the J call TRBJ2-5, with 11 bases fitting TRBD2. The CDR3 is 17 residues long. With 5 bases clipped from V and 5 bases from J, the junction kept 13 bases outside the gene matches. Germline V gene lookup returns CDR1 SGHTA and CDR2 FQGNSA. The CDR3 coding sequence is TGTGCCAGCAGCCCCCATAGGCTAGCGGGGGGCGGGGAGACCCAGTACTTC. Encoded protein: CASSPHRLAGGGETQYF.

This clonotype was counted a few times. The chain is built from TRBV20-1 and TRBJ2-4, with 7 positions matching TRBD1. Germline V gene sequence: CDR1 DFQATT, CDR2 SNEGSKA (reference sequence). This CDR3 has 14 amino acids. The V and J ends lost 3 bases and 2 bases, in that order; junction bases with no gene match: 4. CDR3 region: CSARPRGPKNIQYF. CDR3 bases: TGCAGTGCTAGGCCGAGGGGGCCCAAAAACATTCAGTACTTC.

This clonotype was seen only a few times. The chain combines TRBV20-1 with TRBJ2-5; D uncertain. The CDR3 runs 13 residues. Germline V gives CDR1 DFQATT, CDR2 SNEGSKA (reference sequence). V was shortened by 3 bases and J by 7 bases, with 15 bases between the two germline ends. The CDR3 nucleotides are TGCAGTGCTAGGGACCCCCGGGCCGGGACCCAGTACTTC. Protein: CSARDPRAGTQYF.

Of note for this clonotype: This may arise from a read error, as a much more abundant clone is one base away. The V and J genes are TRBV9 and TRBJ2-3, with D unclear. Germline V gene data show CDR1 as SGDLS and CDR2 as YYNGEE. The ends were cut back, 0 bases at V and 4 bases at J, with 3 bases in the middle. This CDR3 comprises 12 residues. The CDR3, as DNA: TGTGCCAGCAGCGTAGAGGCAGATACGCAGTATTTT. Residues: CASSVEADTQYF. Filled out from reference TRBV9 and TRBJ2-3, the complete variable domain reads DSGVTQTPKHLITATGQRVTLRCSPRSGDLSVYWYQQSLDQGLQFLIQYYNGEERAKGNILERFSAQQFPDLHSELNLSSLELGDSALYFCASSVEADTQYFGPGTRLTVL.

The CDR3 sequence is CATSDPGQGAVNEQFF. The CDR3 region has the DNA TGTGCCACCAGTGATCCGGGACAGGGGGCCGTCAATGAGCAGTTCTTC. The rearrangement links TRBV24-1 to TRBJ2-1; 12 positions match TRBD1. The germline gives CDR1 KGHDR, CDR2 SFDVKD. The CDR3 is 16 residues long. The J segment lost 6 bases and the V segment lost 3 bases, leaving 5 bases of the junction unmatched.